This T cell receptor (beta chain) was profiled in a study of blood T cell repertoires in COVID-19 (dated by TCRdb to about 2020). About the full investigation: Collaborator samples came from the United States, Italy and Spain and covered acute and convalescent phases of COVID-19. The material from the prospective study consisted of cDNA or gDNA derived from T cells, B-cell-depleted T cells, or PBMCs. Deeply sampled blood TCRbeta repertoires from subjects exposed to, actively infected with, or recovered from COVID-19 were included in the dataset. A freely available public database, intended as a resource for researchers studying the immune response to SARS-CoV-2, is where the repertoires were released. Samples came from the ongoing ImmuneRACE study (first 160 participants) plus 1,254 subjects from 6 global collaborators. Nearly every sample came with metadata listing a de-identified subject ID, COVID-19 status, age in years and sex. Where available, HLA class I and class II types were obtained from metadata supplied by the sample provider rather than from assay-based typing. The research as a whole found: The quantity of clinical and demographic metadata differed by source and by participant and was supplied without curation.

Participants in the prospective study were enrolled through a virtual design, were aged roughly 18 to 100 years, and lived in approximately 25 United States geographic areas. In the prospective study, cohorts were assigned on the basis of participant-reported clinical history obtained from a screening survey and a study questionnaire. A participant counted as exposed if, within 2 weeks of entering the study, that participant had been in contact with someone who had a PCR-confirmed or clinician-diagnosed COVID-19 case. In the prospective study, whole blood, serum and a nasopharyngeal or oropharyngeal swab were collected from each participant by mobile phlebotomists. Participants in the prospective study had the option to provide additional blood draws and questionnaires over a roughly 2-month period. Prospective study blood samples were shipped either frozen or at room temperature before DNA extraction.

TCRbeta CDR3 regions were amplified from genomic DNA using the immunoSEQ Assay, a bias-controlled multiplex PCR. The authors processed their data as follows. The number of nucleated cells in each sample was estimated from the amplification of reference gene primers within the assay. To quantify the absolute abundance of each unique TCRbeta CDR3 rearrangement, sequence reads were collapsed and filtered. For each sample, productive Simpson clonality was calculated by taking the square root of Simpson's diversity index across productive rearrangements. TCRdb limited this immuneACCESS table to in-frame rearrangements with V and J called. A share of clones is missing; checked studies link under half to unresolved V genes, and the rest is unexplained. V and J calls and clone size are copied from that table; D and trimming were computed from the DNA. The sample yields 110,000 to 150,000 clones; about 84% were counted once. The top ten clones comprise 1.6% of the sample.

CDR1 and CDR2, per the germline V gene, are KGHSH and LQKENI. Trimming leaves V shorter by 3 bases and J shorter by 4 bases, with the junction holding 11 bases beyond the gene matches. The CDR3 spans 16 residues, from the cysteine through the phenylalanine. This entry keeps only the CDR3 DNA: 48 bases, framed from base 1. About this clone: Its antigen is still unknown. Per-nucleotide qualities are absent, and no much larger clonotype sits a single base away.

This sequence originates from a woman aged 18-29 years who had been exposed to COVID-19. Recombination linked TRBV18 to TRBJ1-1, and 7 bases in between align with TRBD1. Sequenced: PBMCs or T cells enriched from blood (not recorded which). The base sequence is TGTGCCAGCTCACCCCAGAGACAGGGTAGGGGCACTGAAGCTTTCTTT. It translates as CASSPQRQGRGTEAFF.